This note documents a single TCR beta chain sequence. The antigen is not known. The data derive from a study of Ad26.COV2.S vaccination and SARS-CoV-2 variants. On the study more broadly: Ad26.COV2.S was injected intramuscularly once or twice, 56 days apart. Study-wide results and caveats: Substantial breadth was reportedly displayed by spike-specific CD8+ and CD4+ T cell responses after vaccination.

Generated by immunoSEQ multiplex PCR, the TCRdb table keeps only in-frame clones and is missing some. The sample includes 300,000 to 350,000 clones, 65% to 90% of them seen just once. Noted treatment: roughly 19 received Ad26.COV2.S at low or high dose, single or two shots; 5 received placebo; per-sample allocation not given. Specimens were obtained on day 63 following the first vaccine or placebo injection. The sample here was peripheral blood, taken in a trial of Ad26.COV2.S vaccine versus placebo. The origin of this receptor is a person between 18 and 65 years old who received the Ad26.COV2.S COVID-19 vaccine or a placebo.

The CDR3 coding sequence is TGTGCCAGTAGCCCAGGACAGGCCCCCGGCGAGCAGTACTTC. Amino acid sequence: CASSPGQAPGEQYF. The chain combines TRBV19 with TRBJ2-7; the match to TRBD1 covers 7 bases. Germline V gene lookup returns CDR1 LNHDA and CDR2 SQIVND (reference sequence). The V and J ends lost 6 bases and 6 bases, in that order; junction bases with no gene match: 11. This CDR3 region has 14 residues.